These 30 T cell receptor beta chains were all obtained from the same sample, sequenced in a study of cytomegalovirus exposure and HLA in healthy donors. TCRdb keeps only in-frame clones here, not all; method: immunoSEQ multiplex PCR. The sample records about 260,000 clones, less than 95% being singletons. The sequenced sample consisted of PBMCs. The receptors shown here come from a woman in her 30s in good health and CMV-seronegative.

The CDR3 DNA sequence: TGTGCCAGCAGCCCGGGGGGGTCAAGCACAGATACGCAGTATTTT. Translating it yields CASSPGGSSTDTQYF. The chain recombines TRBV5-8 with TRBJ2-3; 8 bases agree with TRBD2. Germline CDR1 SGHTS, CDR2 YDEGEE. The CDR3 has 15 residues. The trim removed 4 bases at V and 0 bases at J, leaving 4 bases unmatched.

This chain links TRBV4-3 with TRBJ2-3, with TRBD1 matching 9 bases. Germline V gene data show CDR1 as LGHNA and CDR2 as YSLEER. V gave up 0 bases and J gave up 3 bases; unmatched junction bases: 7. The CDR3 is made up of 17 amino acids. CDR3 in DNA: TGCGCCAGCAGCCAAGACTTAACAGGGGGCCCTACAGATACGCAGTATTTT. This sequence encodes CASSQDLTGGPTDTQYF.

This rearrangement joins TRBV28 to TRBJ1-5; 7 bases align to TRBD1. Germline-derived CDR1 and CDR2 are MDHEN and SYDVKM. V dropped 8 bases and J dropped 6; count of bases not matched to a gene: 4. The CDR3 length is 12 residues. In nucleotides, the CDR3 is TGTGCCAGCTCGACAGGGTTTCAGCCCCAGCATTTT. It yields the protein CASSTGFQPQHF.

This clone came up once. The chain recombines TRBV28 with TRBJ1-2; 10 nucleotides agree with TRBD1. The trim removed 6 bases at V and 3 bases at J, leaving 4 bases unmatched. The CDR3 is 14 residues long. CDR1 and CDR2 (germline): MDHEN, SYDVKM. The CDR3 protein is CASRWTGGDYGYTF. For the CDR3, the DNA is TGTGCCAGCAGGTGGACAGGGGGAGACTATGGCTACACCTTC.

V is TRBV4-3 and J is TRBJ2-1; D is perhaps TRBD1 (6 bases). Germline V CDR1 and CDR2: LGHNA, YSLEER. V gave up 1 base and J gave up 4 bases, with 14 bases separating them. This CDR3 is built from 16 residues. For the CDR3, the DNA is TGCGCCAGCAGCCAAGGGTACAGGGCCGTATACAATGAGCAGTTCTTC. This translates into CASSQGYRAVYNEQFF.

The V call is TRBV7-9, the J call TRBJ1-5, with TRBD1 as a possible D gene (5 bases). This CDR3 has 19 residues. Germline-derived CDR1 and CDR2 are SEHNR and FQNEAQ (reference sequence). Trimming stripped 2 bases from V and 7 bases from J, with 27 bases between. The CDR3 region has the DNA TGTGCCAGCAGCTTAAAAGGGGTGTGGTGGCCAACATCCCCCCAGCCCCAGCATTTT. Amino acid sequence: CASSLKGVWWPTSPQPQHF. The variable domain in full, with the rest retrieved from reference TRBV7-9 and TRBJ1-5, is DTGVSQNPRHKITKRGQNVTFRCDPISEHNRLYWYRQTLGQGPEFLTYFQNEAQLEKSRLLSDRFSAERPKGSFSTLEIQRTEQGDSAMYLCASSLKGVWWPTSPQPQHFGDGTRLSIL.

The genes are TRBV5-5 and TRBJ2-2; 7 bases align to TRBD2. CDR3 length: 16 residues. CDR1 is SGHKS, CDR2 YYEKEE, per germline (reference sequence). J gave up 1 base and V 1 base, and 4 bases lay outside the gene matches. CDR3 nucleotide sequence: TGTGCCAGCAGCTTGTCAGGCGGGGGGAACACCGGGGAGCTGTTTTTT. The encoded protein is CASSLSGGGNTGELFF.

This rearrangement joins TRBV7-2 to TRBJ2-2; D unclear. The CDR3 covers 17 residues. Germline V gives CDR1 SGHTA, CDR2 FQGNSA. Trimming left V 0 bases short and J 3 bases short, with 14 bases between. CDR3 nucleotide sequence: TGTGCCAGCAGCTTAGCGGATTTCGGCCTGGACACCGGGGAGCTGTTTTTT. It is translated as CASSLADFGLDTGELFF. Complete variable domain (other parts from reference TRBV7-2 and TRBJ2-2): GAGVSQSPSNKVTEKGKDVELRCDPISGHTALYWYRQSLGQGLEFLIYFQGNSAPDKSGLPSDRFSAERTGGSVSTLTIQRTQQEDSAVYLCASSLADFGLDTGELFFGEGSRLTVL.

The rearrangement uses TRBV5-1 and TRBJ2-7; TRBD1 is a possible D gene (5 bases). Germline V lookup: CDR1 SGHRS, CDR2 YFSETQ. With 4 bases removed from V and 3 bases from J, the gap between germline ends came to 14 bases. This CDR3 has 14 amino acids. The CDR3 nucleotides read TGCGCCAGCAGCGTCCAGGGTCTATTCTACGAGCAGTACTTC. Translation: CASSVQGLFYEQYF.

The CDR3: CASRIGPGYEQYF. For the CDR3, the DNA is TGTGCCAGCAGGATCGGACCAGGCTACGAGCAGTACTTC. V gene TRBV6-1 combines with J gene TRBJ2-7; D gene ambiguous. The CDR3 totals 13 residues. The V gene's germline CDR1 is MNHNS and CDR2 SASEGT. Trimming pared 6 bases from V and 3 bases from J, leaving 12 bases between.

By share, this clone ranks as medium-sized. The genes are TRBV29-1 and TRBJ2-2, with TRBD2 as a possible D gene (5 bases). Germline assignment: CDR1 SQVTM and CDR2 ANQGSEA. V shed 6 bases and J shed 3 bases, with 14 bases lying between them. This CDR3 is built from 14 residues. CDR3 amino acids: CSVRRAGDTGELFF. The CDR3 region has the DNA TGCAGCGTCAGACGGGCCGGGGACACCGGGGAGCTGTTTTTT.

This chain uses TRBV11-3 with TRBJ2-1, with D perhaps TRBD2 (6 bases). Germline lookup yields CDR1 SGHNT and CDR2 YENEEA. The length of the CDR3 is 16 residues. Trimming shortened V by 5 bases and J by 0 bases, and 14 bases separated the two germline ends. CDR3 in DNA: TGTGCCAGCAGCCCTCGCTCGGGAGTCTCCTACAATGAGCAGTTCTTC. It encodes CASSPRSGVSYNEQFF. The whole variable domain, filled in from reference TRBV11-3 and TRBJ2-1, reads EAGVVQSPRYKIIEKKQPVAFWCNPISGHNTLYWYLQNLGQGPELLIRYENEEAVDDSQLPKDRFSAERLKGVDSTLKIQPAELGDSAVYLCASSPRSGVSYNEQFFGPGTRLTVL.

The chain has TRBV5-6 and TRBJ2-7; 11 bases fit TRBD1. The CDR3 sequence is 13 residues long. Looked up from germline, CDR1 is SGHDT and CDR2 is YYEEEE. The V gene end was trimmed by 4 bases and the J gene end by 6 bases; junction bases not matched to a gene: 3. CDR3 coding DNA: TGTGCCAGCAGCCCCGGGACAGGGGGCGAGCAGTACTTC. Amino acid sequence: CASSPGTGGEQYF.

This sequence joins TRBV19 and TRBJ2-5, with TRBD1 matching 7 bases. Germline V gene sequence: CDR1 LNHDA, CDR2 SQIVND (reference sequence). The CDR3 runs 15 residues. Trimming at V came to 3 bases and at J to 5 bases, leaving 9 bases not matched to a gene. The CDR3 sequence is CASSIETGSGETQYF. Here the CDR3 DNA reads TGTGCCAGTAGTATTGAGACAGGGTCGGGGGAGACCCAGTACTTC.

The chain uses TRBV10-1 and TRBJ2-5; no clear D gene. This CDR3 spans 10 amino acids. Germline CDR1 WNHNN, CDR2 SYGVQD (reference sequence). V dropped 6 bases and J dropped 7 bases, with 6 bases sitting between them. The CDR3 spells CASSSRTQYF. The DNA of the CDR3 is TGCGCCAGCAGCTCAAGGACCCAGTACTTC.

This chain uses TRBV27 with TRBJ2-5; 9 bases fit TRBD1. Trimming at V came to 6 bases and at J to 5 bases, leaving 10 bases not matched to a gene. The CDR3 totals 15 residues. Germline V gene lookup returns CDR1 MNHEY and CDR2 SMNVEV (reference sequence). CDR3 in DNA: TGTGCCAGCAGAACTTACAGGGGGCGCGAGGAGACCCAGTACTTC. Its translation is CASRTYRGREETQYF.

In this sample, this clone turned up once. This sequence joins TRBV19 and TRBJ2-5, with D perhaps TRBD1 or TRBD2 (5 bases each). Germline-derived CDR1 and CDR2 are LNHDA and SQIVND (reference sequence). CDR3 length: 11 amino acids. Trimming removed 6 bases from V and 5 bases from J, with 7 bases in between. The CDR3 bases are TGTGCCAGTAGGTGGGGGGAGACCCAGTACTTC. Translating it yields CASRWGETQYF.

This sequence joins TRBV4-1 and TRBJ2-7, with TRBD2 matching 9 bases. This CDR3 has 16 residues. The junction had 7 bases not matched to a gene; V was cut back by 2 bases and J by 2 bases. The germline V gene encodes CDR1 MGHRA and CDR2 YSYEKL. CDR3 DNA: TGCGCCAGCAGCCAACCGACTAGCGGTTACCCCTACGAGCAGTACTTC. Its protein product is CASSQPTSGYPYEQYF.

On this clone: Other DNA sequences from this sample encode an identical CDR3 as well. The rearrangement links TRBV7-2 to TRBJ2-5, with 7 bases lining up with TRBD2. This CDR3 has 14 residues. Trimming took 0 bases from V and 5 from J; bases not matched to a gene: 3. Germline CDR1 and CDR2: SGHTA and FQGNSA. DNA of the CDR3: TGTGCCAGCAGCTTAGCTGGGGGAGGGGAGACCCAGTACTTC. Translating it yields CASSLAGGGETQYF.

The chain recombines TRBV6-1 with TRBJ2-2, with 7 bases matching TRBD1. Germline V lookup: CDR1 MNHNS, CDR2 SASEGT. The CDR3 runs to 15 residues. V trimming: 5 bases; J trimming: 2 bases; junction bases outside the gene matches: 5. DNA for the CDR3: TGTGCCAGCAGTACCGGACAGGTTAACACCGGGGAGCTGTTTTTT. Translating gives CASSTGQVNTGELFF.

The V gene is TRBV11-3, the J gene TRBJ2-5, with D possibly being TRBD2 (5 bases). V was cut by 2 bases and J by 2 bases, with 6 bases left in between. The CDR3 covers 13 residues. CDR1 and CDR2 (germline): SGHNT, YENEEA. CDR3 DNA sequence: TGTGCCAGCAGCTTAAGACTACAAGAGACCCAGTACTTC. As protein: CASSLRLQETQYF.

This chain uses TRBV23-1 with TRBJ2-1; D is uncertain. TRBV23-1 is an ORF; its function is uncertain. With 0 bases removed from V and 10 bases from J, the gap between germline ends came to 4 bases. CDR3 length: 11 residues. The CDR3 is CASSQSREQFF. The CDR3 region has the DNA TGCGCCAGCAGTCAATCACGGGAGCAGTTCTTC.

The chain carries TRBV2 and TRBJ2-1, with D uncertain. V was shortened by 4 bases and J by 4 bases, with 14 bases between the two germline ends. Germline values: CDR1 SNHLY, CDR2 FYNNEI. The CDR3 covers 15 residues. The CDR3 DNA follows: TGTGCCAGCAGTGCCCGCGTGGACGTTTACAATGAGCAGTTCTTC. Its translation: CASSARVDVYNEQFF.

The genes are TRBV9 and TRBJ2-1, with a weak D call TRBD1 (6 bases). Trimming took off 3 bases at V and 7 bases at J, with 14 bases between the two ends. The CDR3 sequence is 14 residues long. Germline V gene data show CDR1 as SGDLS and CDR2 as YYNGEE. The DNA of the CDR3 is TGTGCCAGCAGCGCTTCGACAGGCCCTAATGAGCAGTTCTTC. Protein product: CASSASTGPNEQFF.

The chain links TRBV7-9 to TRBJ1-3, with D unclear. The CDR3 extends over 12 amino acids. The germline gives CDR1 SEHNR, CDR2 FQNEAQ (reference sequence). Trimming took 3 bases from V and 4 from J, leaving 4 bases between them. The CDR3 DNA follows: TGTGCCAGCAGCTTGGGAGGAAACACCATATATTTT. Translated: CASSLGGNTIYF.

CDR3 coding DNA: TGTGCCAGCTCACCCACCATTGACAGGATCGGCTATGGCTACACCTTC. It is translated as CASSPTIDRIGYGYTF. This chain connects TRBV18 to TRBJ1-2; the D gene is possibly TRBD1 (6 bases). Germline V gene lookup returns CDR1 KGHSH and CDR2 LQKENI. Trimming removed 3 bases at V and 4 bases at J, with 18 bases between. The CDR3 length is 16 residues.

The chain couples TRBV28 to TRBJ1-1, with D possibly TRBD1 on 5 matching bases. Looked up from germline, CDR1 is MDHEN and CDR2 is SYDVKM. CDR3 size: 12 residues. V lost 5 bases and J 10 bases, leaving 14 bases between the germline ends. The CDR3 nucleotides read TGTGCCAGCAGTGTAACAGGTCTGGCAGCTTTCTTT. Translating gives CASSVTGLAAFF.

The CDR3 region has the DNA TGTGCCAGCAGTTTTCGGGGACAGGGGTTCGATACGCAGTATTTT. Protein product: CASSFRGQGFDTQYF. The chain recombines TRBV6-6 with TRBJ2-3; 10 nucleotides agree with TRBD1. The germline V gene has CDR1 MNHNY and CDR2 SVGAGI (reference sequence). The CDR3 extends over 15 amino acids. The V segment lost 4 bases and the J segment 6 bases; nucleotides outside the gene matches: 7.

The V and J genes are TRBV27 and TRBJ2-2, with D unresolved. V lost 3 bases to trimming and J lost 1 base, with 9 bases between them. The CDR3 consists of 15 residues. Per the germline V gene, CDR1 is MNHEY and CDR2 is SMNVEV (reference sequence). As DNA, the CDR3 is TGTGCCAGCAGTTTCGGTCCGGTGAACACCGGGGAGCTGTTTTTT. Translating gives CASSFGPVNTGELFF.

The chain carries TRBV27 and TRBJ2-7; the match to TRBD1 covers 8 bases. V was pared by 2 bases and J by 4 bases, with 13 bases of the junction left unmatched. Germline CDR1 and CDR2: MNHEY and SMNVEV (reference sequence). The CDR3 spans 17 residues. CDR3 in DNA: TGTGCCAGCAGTTTAAAGGCCGGACAGGGAACTGAGTACGAGCAGTACTTC. Amino acid sequence: CASSLKAGQGTEYEQYF.